These 29 T cell receptor beta chains came from one sample sequenced in a study of technical replicates of blood from several donors (dated by TCRdb to 2017 to 2019). Libraries came from the immunoSEQ multiplex PCR assay. Drawn from immuneACCESS, this table holds only the in-frame rearrangements with V and J called that TCRdb kept. Clones are partly lost; checked studies trace under half to an unresolved V gene and leave the rest unexplained. Across this sample there are 75,000 to 80,000 clones, with under 95% seen only once. The ten largest clones represent about 0.35% of the sample. Sequenced input: T cells isolated from PBMCs. Source of these receptors: a human donor in good health.

V and J are TRBV15 and TRBJ2-7; a possible D gene is TRBD1 (6 bases). CDR1 LNHNV and CDR2 YYDKDF come from the germline V gene (reference sequence). Trimming left V 4 bases short and J 0 bases short, with 13 bases between. The CDR3 has 15 amino acids. The CDR3 DNA reads as TGTGCCACCAGCACCAGGGGTCTAAGCTCCTACGAGCAGTACTTC. Its protein product is CATSTRGLSSYEQYF.

In this sample, this clone turned up a few times. V is TRBV9 and J is TRBJ1-3; maybe TRBD1 (6 bases). The CDR3 totals 18 residues. Germline V gives CDR1 SGDLS, CDR2 YYNGEE. Trimming stripped 1 base from V and 0 bases from J, with 17 bases between. This CDR3 reads CASSVSVRDTTSGNTIYF. CDR3 DNA: TGTGCCAGCAGCGTATCTGTGAGGGACACTACCTCTGGAAACACCATATATTTT.

The rearrangement links TRBV29-1 to TRBJ2-1; D call uncertain. CDR3 length: 14 residues. The V gene lost 6 bases and the J gene lost 0 bases, with 12 bases spanning the gap. Germline loops: CDR1 SQVTM, CDR2 ANQGSEA. The CDR3 loop reads CSVIRSRSYNEQFF. The CDR3 region has the DNA TGCAGCGTGATCAGGTCCCGCTCCTACAATGAGCAGTTCTTC.

In this sample, this clone turned up once. The chain uses TRBV18 and TRBJ1-4; no firm D call. The length of the CDR3 is 12 residues. The germline gives CDR1 KGHSH, CDR2 LQKENI. The germline V and J ends were trimmed by 8 bases and 4 bases, with 8 bases remaining between them. CDR3 protein: CASHSSNEKLFF. CDR3 sequence (DNA): TGTGCCAGCCACAGCAGTAATGAAAAACTGTTTTTT. Supplemented by reference TRBV18 and TRBJ1-4, the full variable domain reads NAGVMQNPRHLVRRRGQEARLRCSPMKGHSHVYWYRQLPEEGLKFMVYLQKENIIDESGMPKERFSAEFPKEGPSILRIQQVVRGDSAAYFCASHSSNEKLFFGSGTQLSVL.

As for this clone: A read error may account for a junction end that differs from germline. This chain connects TRBV29-1 to TRBJ1-2, with a weak D call TRBD1 (5 bases). The CDR3 covers 11 residues. The germline gives CDR1 SQVTM, CDR2 ANQGSEA. CDR3 in DNA: TGCAGCGTTCCCGGACAAGAACCACAACCCTTC. Translation: CSVPGQEPQPF.

CDR3 DNA: TGCGCCAGCAGCTGGGGATATAATCAGCCCGGGACAGGGGAGACCCAGTACTTC. Its protein product is CASSWGYNQPGTGETQYF. This chain joins TRBV5-1 and TRBJ2-5; TRBD1 aligns across 9 bases. Trimming cost V 3 bases and J 5 bases; bases outside gene matches: 17. CDR1 and CDR2 (germline): SGHRS, YFSETQ. The CDR3 length is 18 residues. Supplemented by reference TRBV5-1 and TRBJ2-5, the full variable domain reads KAGVTQTPRYLIKTRGQQVTLSCSPISGHRSVSWYQQTPGQGLQFLFEYFSETQRNKGNFPGRFSGRQFSNSRSEMNVSTLELGDSALYLCASSWGYNQPGTGETQYFGPGTRLLVL.

V usage is TRBV5-4 and J usage is TRBJ2-3; D possibly corresponds to TRBD2 (6 bases). Germline V gene data show CDR1 as SGHNT and CDR2 as YYREEE (reference sequence). The length of the CDR3 is 17 residues. The V end lost 0 bases, the J end lost 4 bases, and 18 bases lay between the germline ends. The CDR3 protein is CASSLVPGTGRPDTQYF. CDR3 bases: TGTGCCAGCAGCTTGGTCCCCGGGACTGGTAGGCCAGATACGCAGTATTTT.

In its sample, this clone was seen a few times. The chain is built from TRBV5-1 and TRBJ1-2; a possible D gene is TRBD1 (6 bases). The CDR3 has 15 amino acids. Germline V lookup: CDR1 SGHRS, CDR2 YFSETQ. V lost 2 bases, J lost 4 bases, and 15 bases lay in between. The CDR3 is CASSFAAQGSYGYTF. The DNA for the CDR3 is TGCGCCAGCAGCTTTGCCGCACAGGGAAGCTATGGCTACACCTTC.

This clone was counted a few times. CDR3 sequence: CASSYSGTGREKLFF. CDR3 bases: TGTGCCAGCAGTTACTCCGGGACAGGGCGAGAAAAACTGTTTTTT. This sequence joins TRBV6-5 and TRBJ1-4; 9 positions agree with TRBD1. This CDR3 has 15 residues. J lost 8 bases, V lost 0 bases, and 4 bases had no gene match. Germline assignment: CDR1 MNHEY and CDR2 SVGAGI.

The rearrangement uses TRBV7-9 and TRBJ2-2, with D unresolved. The CDR3 consists of 17 residues. Per the germline V gene, CDR1 is SEHNR and CDR2 is FQNEAQ (reference sequence). V lost 5 bases and J 1 base, leaving 17 bases between the germline ends. This CDR3 reads CASSRYFGGENTGELFF. CDR3 in DNA: TGTGCCAGCAGCCGTTACTTCGGCGGTGAGAACACCGGGGAGCTGTTTTTT.

This chain uses TRBV5-6 with TRBJ2-1; D call uncertain. V gave up 0 bases and J gave up 7 bases, with 8 bases separating them. From germline, CDR1 is SGHDT and CDR2 YYEEEE. This CDR3 has 13 residues. CDR3 protein: CASSLDQANEQFF. The CDR3 DNA follows: TGTGCCAGCAGCTTGGACCAGGCGAATGAGCAGTTCTTC.

The chain links TRBV6-1 to TRBJ2-7; TRBD2 might be the D (5 bases). The germline V gene has CDR1 MNHNS and CDR2 SASEGT. There are 14 residues in the CDR3. V gave up 0 bases and J gave up 2 bases, with 8 bases separating them. As DNA, the CDR3 is TGTGCCAGCAGTGAAGCTTGGGGAGCCTACGAGCAGTACTTC. It codes for CASSEAWGAYEQYF.

This sequence joins TRBV19 and TRBJ1-2; 10 bases map to TRBD1. V trimming: 7 bases; J trimming: 7 bases; junction bases outside the gene matches: 6. The germline V gene encodes CDR1 LNHDA and CDR2 SQIVND (reference sequence). The CDR3 extends over 13 amino acids. The CDR3 DNA is TGTGCCAGTAACGACAGGGGGCATCGTGGCTACACCTTC. Translation gives CASNDRGHRGYTF.

This chain uses TRBV30 with TRBJ2-3; 8 bases map to TRBD2. The CDR3 is made up of 12 amino acids. The germline V gene has CDR1 GTSNPN and CDR2 SVGIG (reference sequence). For the CDR3, the DNA is TGTGCAAGCGGGAGTTGGACAGATACGCAGTATTTT. Protein product: CASGSWTDTQYF.

The V and J genes are TRBV19 and TRBJ1-3, with 8 bases that match TRBD1. J lost 8 bases, V lost 5 bases, and 11 bases had no gene match. The germline gives CDR1 LNHDA, CDR2 SQIVND (reference sequence). There are 15 residues in the CDR3. CDR3 protein: CASSQGASFLDTIYF. In DNA, the CDR3 is TGTGCCAGTAGTCAGGGGGCTTCATTCTTAGACACCATATATTTT.

The rearrangement links TRBV6-5 to TRBJ1-3, with D perhaps TRBD1 (6 bases). Germline V gene sequence: CDR1 MNHEY, CDR2 SVGAGI. This CDR3 has 15 residues. V was shortened by 2 bases and J by 2 bases, with 10 bases between the two germline ends. CDR3 DNA: TGTGCCAGCAGTTACCAGGACAGCGCTGGAAACACCATATATTTT. It specifies CASSYQDSAGNTIYF.

This sequence joins TRBV4-2 and TRBJ2-6, with a possible D match to TRBD2 (5 bases). The CDR3 totals 16 residues. Germline CDR1 LGHNA, CDR2 YNFKEQ. V was cut by 1 base and J by 2 bases, with 9 bases left in between. CDR3 sequence reads: CASSQGSGTGANVLTF. The DNA of the CDR3 is TGTGCCAGCAGCCAAGGTTCCGGGACTGGGGCCAACGTCCTGACTTTC.

The rearrangement joins TRBV9 to TRBJ1-5, with D possibly matching TRBD1 (5 bases). The V gene's germline CDR1 is SGDLS and CDR2 YYNGEE. V lost 2 bases to trimming and J lost 0 bases, with 9 bases between them. The CDR3 contains 15 residues. The CDR3 spells CASSVGGVSNQPQHF. CDR3 sequence (DNA): TGTGCCAGCAGCGTGGGGGGAGTTAGCAATCAGCCCCAGCATTTT.

The rearrangement joins TRBV9 to TRBJ1-1; D might be TRBD1 (5 bases). Trimming pared 1 base from V and 1 base from J, leaving 5 bases between. In germline, CDR1 is SGDLS, CDR2 YYNGEE. The CDR3 is made up of 13 amino acids. DNA for the CDR3: TGTGCCAGCAGCGTAACAGGGAACACTGAAGCTTTCTTT. Encoded protein: CASSVTGNTEAFF.

The chain links TRBV13 to TRBJ1-2; unclear D gene. CDR1 is PRHDT and CDR2 is FYEKMQ in the germline V gene (reference sequence). The CDR3 is made up of 13 amino acids. V was cut by 5 bases and J by 6 bases, with 13 bases left in between. For the CDR3, the DNA is TGTGCCAGCAGCCTTCCCAACGGGGATGGCTACACCTTC. It translates to CASSLPNGDGYTF.

The rearrangement links TRBV19 to TRBJ1-5; 8 bases agree with TRBD1. CDR1 LNHDA and CDR2 SQIVND come from the germline V gene (reference sequence). The CDR3 runs to 15 residues. V shed 7 bases and J 1 base; nucleotides not matched to a gene: 6. The CDR3 reads CASTTTGVSNQPQHF. The DNA for the CDR3 is TGTGCCAGTACCACGACAGGGGTGAGCAATCAGCCCCAGCATTTT.

The chain links TRBV27 to TRBJ2-7; 9 positions agree with TRBD1. This CDR3 is built from 14 residues. Germline CDR1 reads MNHEY; CDR2 reads SMNVEV (reference sequence). V gave up 1 base and J gave up 3 bases; unmatched junction bases: 1. The CDR3 DNA reads TGTGCCAGCAGTTTATACAGGGGGCGCTACGAGCAGTACTTC. Translation: CASSLYRGRYEQYF.

The chain combines TRBV18 with TRBJ2-7; no reliable D call. The V end was cut by 2 bases, the J end by 3 bases, with 14 bases between. CDR1 and CDR2 from the germline V gene are KGHSH and LQKENI. This CDR3 has 15 residues. The CDR3 reads CASSPSAQSLYEQYF. The DNA for the CDR3 is TGTGCCAGCTCACCAAGTGCACAGTCCCTCTACGAGCAGTACTTC.

The chain links TRBV6-5 to TRBJ1-2, with 10 bases fitting TRBD1. CDR1 and CDR2 from the germline V gene are MNHEY and SVGAGI. With 0 bases clipped from V and 5 bases from J, the junction kept 3 bases outside the gene matches. The CDR3 is 15 amino acids. CDR3 region: CASSYSGQGTYGYTF. The DNA for the CDR3 is TGTGCCAGCAGTTACTCGGGACAGGGGACTTATGGCTACACCTTC.

The rearrangement joins TRBV2 to TRBJ2-5; 8 positions agree with TRBD2. From germline, CDR1 is SNHLY and CDR2 FYNNEI. The CDR3 loop spans 16 amino acids. V lost 3 bases and J lost 3; bases outside the gene matches: 9. The CDR3 sequence is CASSDNLGLEEETQYF. Here the CDR3 DNA reads TGTGCCAGCAGTGACAATTTGGGACTAGAGGAAGAGACCCAGTACTTC.

The rearrangement joins TRBV9 to TRBJ2-2, with TRBD2 matching over 11 bases. J was trimmed by 0 bases and V by 5 bases; bases with no gene match: 9. The germline CDR1 and CDR2 sequences are SGDLS and YYNGEE. The CDR3 length is 18 residues. The CDR3, as DNA: TGTGCCAGCAGAGGGAGTAGCGGGAGGGAAACGAACACCGGGGAGCTGTTTTTT. This gives the protein CASRGSSGRETNTGELFF. Together with reference TRBV9 and TRBJ2-2, the CDR3 gives the full variable domain: DSGVTQTPKHLITATGQRVTLRCSPRSGDLSVYWYQQSLDQGLQFLIQYYNGEERAKGNILERFSAQQFPDLHSELNLSSLELGDSALYFCASRGSSGRETNTGELFFGEGSRLTVL.

This clone was detected once. The chain joins TRBV5-1 to TRBJ1-1; D might be TRBD1 (6 bases). V was shortened by 10 bases and J by 1 base, with 11 bases between the two germline ends. This CDR3 spans 12 amino acids. The germline gives CDR1 SGHRS, CDR2 YFSETQ. CDR3 nucleotides: TGCGCCTCCACACAGGGGAACACTGAAGCTTTCTTT. It translates to CASTQGNTEAFF.

This chain connects TRBV6-1 to TRBJ2-5; D might be TRBD1 (6 bases). The CDR3 contains 13 residues. CDR1 MNHNS and CDR2 SASEGT come from the germline V gene. V was trimmed by 8 bases and J by 1 base, leaving 11 bases between them. The CDR3 DNA sequence: TGTGCCAGCCTAAGGACAGCCCAAGAGACCCAGTACTTC. Protein product: CASLRTAQETQYF.

The chain recombines TRBV4-1 with TRBJ2-7, with 7 bases fitting TRBD1. With V trimmed by 1 base and J by 4 bases, 7 bases remained unmatched. There are 15 residues in the CDR3. Germline assignment: CDR1 MGHRA and CDR2 YSYEKL. The CDR3 region has the DNA TGCGCCAGCAGCCAAGGACAGGGTTGGATGTACGAGCAGTACTTC. It codes for CASSQGQGWMYEQYF.